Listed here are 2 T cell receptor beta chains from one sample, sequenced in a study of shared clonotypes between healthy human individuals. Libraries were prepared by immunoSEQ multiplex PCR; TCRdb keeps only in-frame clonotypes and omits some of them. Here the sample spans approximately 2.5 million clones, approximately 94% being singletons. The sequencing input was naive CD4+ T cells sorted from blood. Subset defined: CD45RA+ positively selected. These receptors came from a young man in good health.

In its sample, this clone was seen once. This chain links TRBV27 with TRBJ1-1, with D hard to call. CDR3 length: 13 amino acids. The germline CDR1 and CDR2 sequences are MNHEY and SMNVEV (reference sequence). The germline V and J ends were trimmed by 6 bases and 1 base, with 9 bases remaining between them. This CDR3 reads CASRPVGNTEAFF. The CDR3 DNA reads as TGTGCCAGCAGACCGGTCGGGAACACTGAAGCTTTCTTT.

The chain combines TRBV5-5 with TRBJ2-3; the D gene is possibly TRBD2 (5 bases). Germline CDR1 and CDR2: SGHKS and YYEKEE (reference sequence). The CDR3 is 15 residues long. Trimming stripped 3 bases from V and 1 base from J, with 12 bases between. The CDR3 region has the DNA TGTGCCAGCAGCTCGACTACACCTCGCACAGATACGCAGTATTTT. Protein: CASSSTTPRTDTQYF.